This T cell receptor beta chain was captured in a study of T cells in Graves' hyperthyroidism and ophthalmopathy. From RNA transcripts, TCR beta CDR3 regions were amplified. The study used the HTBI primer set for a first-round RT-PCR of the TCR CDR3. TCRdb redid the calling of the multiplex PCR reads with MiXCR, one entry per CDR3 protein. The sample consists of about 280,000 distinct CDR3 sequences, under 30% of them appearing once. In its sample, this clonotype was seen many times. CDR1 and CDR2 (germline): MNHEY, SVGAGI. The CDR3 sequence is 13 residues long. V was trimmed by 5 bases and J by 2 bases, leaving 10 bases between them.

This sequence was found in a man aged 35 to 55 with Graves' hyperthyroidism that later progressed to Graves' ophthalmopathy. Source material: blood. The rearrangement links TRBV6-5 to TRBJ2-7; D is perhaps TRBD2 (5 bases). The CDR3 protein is CASSNAGTYEQYF. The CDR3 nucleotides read TGTGCCAGCAGTAATGCCGGGACCTACGAGCAGTACTTC.